The entry below describes one T cell receptor (beta chain). Its antigen is still unknown. This sample stems from a study of shared clonotypes between healthy human individuals. Study-wide background: Two female and a few male donors aged 18 to 49 were enrolled. Per-donor plates numbered three CD4 naive, three CD4 memory, two CD8 naive and one CD8 memory. Study-level points and caveats: Genetic and exposure-history diversity was limited by the few donors. The generation probabilities recorded for non-shared clonotypes fell below those of clonotypes shared by all four donors.

The V end was cut by 4 bases, the J end by 4 bases, with 12 bases between. This CDR3 has 14 residues. Germline V gene data show CDR1 as MGHRA and CDR2 as YSYEKL. Data came from immunoSEQ multiplex PCR; TCRdb stores just in-frame clones and leaves some out. The top ten clones hold roughly 0.56% of a sample with 1,100,000 or so clones, more than 75% of them seen once. This clonotype originated in a man between 18 and 35 years old in good health. Some clones in this sample may be carry-over from other donors' samples. V and J are TRBV4-1 and TRBJ2-3; no clear D gene. Sequenced sample: memory CD4+ T cells from PBMCs. The subset denotes: CD45RA-negative fraction. The CDR3: CASSPPNGADTQYF. The CDR3 DNA reads TGCGCCAGCAGCCCTCCAAATGGGGCAGATACGCAGTATTTT.